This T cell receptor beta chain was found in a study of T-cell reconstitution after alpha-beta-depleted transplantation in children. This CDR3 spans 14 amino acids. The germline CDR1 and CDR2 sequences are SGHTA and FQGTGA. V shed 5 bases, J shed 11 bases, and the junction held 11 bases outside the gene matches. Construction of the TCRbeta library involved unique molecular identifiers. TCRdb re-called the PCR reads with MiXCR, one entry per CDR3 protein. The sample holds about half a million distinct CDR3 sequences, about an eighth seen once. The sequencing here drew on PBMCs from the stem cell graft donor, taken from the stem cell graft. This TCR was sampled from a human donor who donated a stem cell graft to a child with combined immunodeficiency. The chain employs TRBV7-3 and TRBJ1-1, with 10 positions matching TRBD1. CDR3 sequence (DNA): TGTGCCAGCAGCCCCACCCCCGACAGGGGGCCGGCTTTCTTT. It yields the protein CASSPTPDRGPAFF.